This TCR beta chain appears in the sequencing data of a study of a mutant IDH1 vaccine in newly diagnosed glioma. Study-wide context: Before enrollment, the patients had been treated with radiotherapy alone, temozolomide alone, or both together. Most of them had received both.

Study-level findings and limits: Changes to the top peripheral T cell clonotypes appeared unrelated to pseudoprogression.

Assay: immunoSEQ multiplex PCR; the TCRdb copy retains only in-frame clones and omits some. Of some 25,000 clones listed, 70% to 80% are singletons. Documented time point: week 11, during vaccination. What each vaccine dose contained was 300 ug of mutant IDH1 20-mer peptide, accompanied by topical imiquimod. Germline V gene sequence: CDR1 SGHVS, CDR2 FQNEAQ. The germline V and J ends were trimmed by 5 bases and 4 bases, with 17 bases remaining between them. This CDR3 contains 15 residues. Remarks on this clone: The antigen is unknown.

Sample: PBMCs, taken from a glioma patient whose treatment included an IDH1 peptide vaccine. This receptor was taken from a woman younger than 30 with glioma. The rearrangement links TRBV7-8 to TRBJ1-2; D might be TRBD1 (5 bases). Written as DNA, the CDR3 is TGTGCCAGCAGCGCCGGCATAGGGGAGGGCTATGGCTACACCTTC. It specifies CASSAGIGEGYGYTF.